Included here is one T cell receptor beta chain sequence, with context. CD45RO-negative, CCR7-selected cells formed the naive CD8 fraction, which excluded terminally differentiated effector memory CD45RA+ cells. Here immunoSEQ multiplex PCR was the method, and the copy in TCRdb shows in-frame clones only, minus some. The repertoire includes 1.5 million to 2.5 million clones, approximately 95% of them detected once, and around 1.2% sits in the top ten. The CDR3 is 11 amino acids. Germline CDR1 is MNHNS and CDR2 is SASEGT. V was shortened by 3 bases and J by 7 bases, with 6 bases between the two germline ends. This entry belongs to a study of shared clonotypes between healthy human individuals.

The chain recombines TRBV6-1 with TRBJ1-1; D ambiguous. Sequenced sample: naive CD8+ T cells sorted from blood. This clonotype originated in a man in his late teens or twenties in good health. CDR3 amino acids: CASSDRREAFF. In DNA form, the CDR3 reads TGTGCCAGCAGTGACCGCCGTGAAGCTTTCTTT.